These 19 T cell receptor beta chains came from one sample sequenced in a study of blood T cell repertoires in COVID-19. Profiling relied on immunoSEQ multiplex PCR, and the TCRdb table lists in-frame clones only, not all of them. The data show some 74,000 clones, about 80% seen once. The sequencing input was peripheral blood. All receptors derive from a man older than 75 with acute or convalescent COVID-19.

This rearrangement joins TRBV6-2 or TRBV6-3 to TRBJ2-1; TRBD2 is a possible D gene (6 bases). The CDR3 sequence is 16 residues long. V dropped 4 bases and J dropped 6 bases, with 19 bases sitting between them. Germline CDR1 MNHEY, CDR2 SVGEGT. The CDR3 DNA follows: TGTGCCAGCAGTTCCCTCGTGCGGGACTCAACCAATGAGCAGTTCTTC. Translated, it gives CASSSLVRDSTNEQFF.

This clone was observed once. The rearrangement uses TRBV30 and TRBJ1-2; tentatively, D is TRBD1 (5 bases). Per germline, CDR1 GTSNPN and CDR2 SVGIG (reference sequence). With 1 base removed from V and 0 bases from J, the gap between germline ends came to 18 bases. This CDR3 comprises 17 residues. The CDR3 sequence: CAWSGEDNLRANYGYTF. The CDR3 DNA is TGTGCCTGGAGTGGAGAGGACAACCTACGAGCTAACTATGGCTACACCTTC.

The chain couples TRBV19 to TRBJ1-4, with D perhaps matching TRBD1 (5 bases). The CDR3 has 15 amino acids. V shed 1 base and J shed 8 bases, with 14 bases lying between them. Germline V lookup: CDR1 LNHDA, CDR2 SQIVND (reference sequence). In DNA form, the CDR3 reads TGTGCCAGTAGTATAGGGACAAAACGGGAGGAAAAACTGTTTTTT. Amino acids: CASSIGTKREEKLFF. Combining the CDR3 with reference TRBV19 and TRBJ1-4 gives the whole variable domain DGGITQSPKYLFRKEGQNVTLSCEQNLNHDAMYWYRQDPGQGLRLIYYSQIVNDFQKGDIAEGYSVSREKKESFPLTVTSAQKNPTAFYLCASSIGTKREEKLFFGSGTQLSVL.

This chain connects TRBV7-6 to TRBJ2-2; 10 bases line up with TRBD1. J lost 1 base, V lost 3 bases, and 5 bases had no gene match. Per germline, CDR1 SGHVS and CDR2 FNYEAQ. This CDR3 has 17 amino acids. CDR3 coding DNA: TGTGCCAGCAGCTTGGGACAGGGGCTCATGAACACCGGGGAGCTGTTTTTT. Translation gives CASSLGQGLMNTGELFF.

The CDR3 spells CASSQDQRQGPNTGELFF. CDR3 in DNA: TGCGCCAGCAGCCAAGATCAAAGGCAGGGGCCGAACACCGGGGAGCTGTTTTTT. This chain uses TRBV4-3 with TRBJ2-2; TRBD1 might be the D (6 bases). The CDR3 sequence is 18 residues long. V lost 0 bases and J 0 bases, leaving 14 bases between the germline ends. Per germline, CDR1 LGHNA and CDR2 YSLEER.

This clone was observed once. This chain joins TRBV28 and TRBJ2-7, with TRBD1 matching 7 bases. Per the germline V gene, CDR1 is MDHEN and CDR2 is SYDVKM. V shed 5 bases and J 6 bases; nucleotides not matched to a gene: 16. CDR3 length: 16 amino acids. Here the CDR3 reads CASSPTPQTGFGEQYF. The CDR3 DNA reads TGTGCCAGCAGTCCAACCCCCCAGACAGGGTTCGGCGAGCAGTACTTC.

The chain uses TRBV7-2 and TRBJ2-7, with TRBD1 matching 11 bases. Losses at the gene ends were 1 base for V and 6 bases for J; bases not matched to a gene: 5. Germline CDR1 SGHTA, CDR2 FQGNSA. The CDR3 runs to 15 residues. The CDR3: CASSLGTGGAGEQYF. The CDR3 bases are TGTGCCAGCAGCTTAGGGACAGGGGGCGCGGGCGAGCAGTACTTC.

The J gene is TRBJ1-2, the V gene TRBV28, with 8 bases identical to TRBD1. Trimming at V came to 4 bases and at J to 8 bases, leaving 6 bases not matched to a gene. Germline V gives CDR1 MDHEN, CDR2 SYDVKM. The CDR3 is 13 amino acids. CDR3 protein: CASSSGQGRGYTF. The CDR3 DNA sequence: TGTGCCAGCAGTTCTGGACAGGGTCGAGGCTACACCTTC.

This clone has just a few counts. The chain combines TRBV3-1 (or the pseudogene TRBV3-2) with TRBJ2-1; 8 bases are a match to TRBD2. V dropped 3 bases and J dropped 0; count of bases not matched to a gene: 4. The length of the CDR3 is 16 residues. Looked up from germline, CDR1 is LGHDT and CDR2 is YNNKEL (reference sequence). Written as DNA, the CDR3 is TGTGCCAGCAGCCAGAAACTAGCGGCCTCCTACAATGAGCAGTTCTTC. This codes for CASSQKLAASYNEQFF.

This clone was found a few times. V gene TRBV3-1 (or the pseudogene TRBV3-2) combines with J gene TRBJ2-7; possibly TRBD1 for D (5 bases). Germline CDR1 and CDR2: LGHDT and YNNKEL (reference sequence). The CDR3 is made up of 14 amino acids. The germline V and J ends were trimmed by 0 bases and 6 bases, with 12 bases remaining between them. CDR3 coding DNA: TGTGCCAGCAGCCAAGAACCAGGGAACTTCGAGCAGTACTTC. Translation gives CASSQEPGNFEQYF.

V is TRBV18 and J is TRBJ1-1; TRBD1 matches 9 bases. V lost 1 base, J lost 1 base, and 1 base stayed unmatched. In germline, CDR1 is KGHSH, CDR2 LQKENI. This CDR3 has 15 amino acids. The CDR3 DNA sequence: TGTGCCAGCTCACCACGGACAGGGGCGAACACTGAAGCTTTCTTT. Protein product: CASSPRTGANTEAFF. Looking up the rest from reference TRBV18 and TRBJ1-1 gives the full variable domain: NAGVMQNPRHLVRRRGQEARLRCSPMKGHSHVYWYRQLPEEGLKFMVYLQKENIIDESGMPKERFSAEFPKEGPSILRIQQVVRGDSAAYFCASSPRTGANTEAFFGQGTRLTVV.

The chain combines TRBV5-1 with TRBJ1-6, with TRBD1 identical over 12 bases. Per germline, CDR1 SGHRS and CDR2 YFSETQ. V lost 0 bases to trimming and J lost 10 bases; unmatched junction nucleotides: 8. The CDR3 totals 17 residues. In DNA, the CDR3 is TGCGCCAGCAGCTTGGCTCCCGGGACAGGGGGCGCGTCACCCCTCCACTTT. Amino acid sequence: CASSLAPGTGGASPLHF.

The chain employs TRBV11-2 and TRBJ2-1; 12 positions agree with TRBD2. Germline V gene lookup returns CDR1 SGHAT and CDR2 FQNNGV. V lost 4 bases, J lost 1 base, and 5 bases stayed unmatched. CDR3 length: 17 residues. The CDR3 region has the DNA TGTGCCAGCAGCTCGACTCTAGCGGGGGGGTCCTACAATGAGCAGTTCTTC. Protein sequence: CASSSTLAGGSYNEQFF.

The chain joins TRBV6-2 or TRBV6-3 to TRBJ2-7, with 11 bases identical to TRBD2. Germline CDR1 and CDR2: MNHEY and SVGEGT. Unmatched junction bases numbered 16, after V lost 6 bases and J lost 6 bases. The CDR3 runs 17 residues. CDR3 DNA sequence: TGTGCCAGCAGGCCTCTAGCGGGGGGCCACCTTTGGACCGAGCAGTACTTC. It is translated as CASRPLAGGHLWTEQYF.

There are a few counts of this clone. The rearrangement uses TRBV28 and TRBJ2-7; 8 bases map to TRBD1. V lost 7 bases, J lost 6 bases, and 8 bases stayed unmatched. There are 13 residues in the CDR3. Germline CDR1 and CDR2: MDHEN and SYDVKM. The CDR3 coding sequence is TGTGCCAGCAAACAGGGGGTAGAGCGCGAGCAGTACTTC. Translated, it gives CASKQGVEREQYF.

The J gene is TRBJ1-2, the V gene TRBV5-4; the match to TRBD1 covers 8 bases. This CDR3 has 15 amino acids. The ends lost 2 bases at V and 1 base at J; junction bases unmatched: 4. Germline CDR1 is SGHNT and CDR2 is YYREEE (reference sequence). Here the CDR3 reads CASSFNRGNNYGYTF. The CDR3 coding sequence is TGTGCCAGCAGCTTTAACAGGGGGAATAACTATGGCTACACCTTC.

In its sample, this clone ranks as medium-sized. This sequence joins TRBV15 and TRBJ1-6, with no clear D. The CDR3 contains 14 residues. Germline-derived CDR1 and CDR2 are LNHNV and YYDKDF (reference sequence). Trimming stripped 5 bases from V and 6 bases from J, with 11 bases between. The CDR3 spells CATSGEGGNSPLHF. Written as DNA, the CDR3 is TGTGCCACCAGCGGTGAGGGAGGTAATTCACCCCTCCACTTT.

This rearrangement joins TRBV27 to TRBJ1-2; a possible D gene is TRBD1 (6 bases). Looked up from germline, CDR1 is MNHEY and CDR2 is SMNVEV (reference sequence). The CDR3 runs 13 residues. V lost 3 bases and J 2 bases, leaving 7 bases between the germline ends. This CDR3 is CASSFGQNYGYTF. For the CDR3, the DNA is TGTGCCAGCAGTTTTGGACAGAACTATGGCTACACCTTC.

This clone was seen once. The rearrangement uses TRBV5-4 and TRBJ1-1, with 7 bases that match TRBD1. Trimming took 4 bases from V and 5 from J; bases not matched to a gene: 11. The CDR3 contains 15 residues. From germline, CDR1 is SGHNT and CDR2 YYREEE (reference sequence). The CDR3 bases are TGTGCCAGCAGCGGAGCGACAGGGCTGAGGACTGAAGCTTTCTTT. This sequence encodes CASSGATGLRTEAFF. Variable domain in full (rest from reference TRBV5-4 and TRBJ1-1): ETGVTQSPTHLIKTRGQQVTLRCSSQSGHNTVSWYQQALGQGPQFIFQYYREEENGRGNFPPRFSGLQFPNYSSELNVNALELDDSALYLCASSGATGLRTEAFFGQGTRLTVV.